The T cell receptor (beta chain) under discussion was sequenced for a study of T-cell memory formation after mild COVID-19 (dated by TCRdb to the early 2020s). Concerning the study at large: TCR sequence clusters from the two donors were largely donor specific. Longitudinal TCRalpha and TCRbeta repertoire sequencing tracked T-cell clones expanding and contracting after mild COVID-19 in a couple of donors. The cohort was made up of two young adult volunteers, one female and one male, who were previously healthy. Overall study outcomes, separate from this receptor: From day 15 to 85, contracting clones showed balanced CD4/CD8 phenotypes, whereas a second wave of clones that expanded from day 15 to 37 leaned towards CD4+. Contracting CD4+ clones were found mainly in CM and EM memory subsets, while CD8+ clones were enriched in EMRA. The detection of some responding clones in pre-infection memory suggests that pre-existing cross-reactive memory T cells joined the SARS-CoV-2 response. The study covered only a couple of mild cases, and larger cohorts including severe cases with pre-infection samples were considered necessary. Whether the second-wave clones peaking on day 37 were SARS-CoV-2 specific was not confirmed.

PBMCs were isolated by Ficoll-Paque density gradient centrifugation. Comments on this clonotype: Its antigen is currently not known. A much larger clone sits a single nucleotide away, making a read error possible.

Trimming at the junction amounts to 6 bases on V and 3 bases on J, and the germline ends lie 11 bases apart. CDR1 and CDR2 were assigned from the germline V gene as MNHEY and SVGAGI. Counted from cysteine to phenylalanine, this CDR3 has 13 amino acids. The kept DNA is CDR3 alone, 39 bases in frame from the first base. Data came from an Illumina NovaSeq 6000. cDNA libraries for TCRalpha and TCRbeta were prepared by 5'RACE using constant-segment primers, with sample barcodes and unique molecular identifiers added. Trizol reagent was used to extract RNA from every sample. Libraries were amplified in two PCR steps, with a second sample barcode and Illumina TruSeq adapters added in the second step. Sequencing of libraries was performed on an Illumina NovaSeq with 2 x 150 bp paired-end reads. As for the original processing: Demultiplexing of reads and collapsing into UMI-guided consensus sequences were performed with migec v1.2.7. Using mixcr v2.1.11, the UMI consensuses were aligned to TRA and TRB V and J templates and assembled into clonotypes. A clonotype was counted as expanded or contracted only if both edgeR and NoisET called the change significant, with noise models trained on biological replicates. For edgeR calls, a false discovery rate-adjusted p below 0.01 and a log2 fold-change threshold of 1 were applied. As an exploratory analysis of dynamics, PCA with hierarchical clustering was applied to max-normalized trajectories of the 1000 most abundant clonotypes. The CD4 or CD8 phenotype of responding clones was assigned using the separately sequenced CD4+ and CD8+ repertoires. TCRdb reran the public reads through fastp at Q25 and MiXCR, keeping productive beta chains. For every CDR3 protein sequence, its rows merge into one entry that carries the most common genes and DNA. The V and J calls were not made by the authors but by TCRdb's processing. Here the sample has about 190,000 distinct CDR3 sequences; around 20% occur a single time. In total, the top ten clones hold around 2.4% of the sample.

Sequencing used PBMCs or a T cell subset sorted from them (not recorded which). The V and J genes are TRBV6-5 and TRBJ1-2; the D gene identity is not certain. This clonotype originated in an adult woman who had mild COVID-19 (a few samples of this study predate the infection). The sample titles of this study are shuffled in the database, so cell type and time point are left out; the donor was told from shared clones. The CDR3 amino acid sequence is: CASSPTADYGYTF. The DNA reads as follows: TGTGCCAGCAGCCCCACTGCAGACTATGGCTACACCTTC.